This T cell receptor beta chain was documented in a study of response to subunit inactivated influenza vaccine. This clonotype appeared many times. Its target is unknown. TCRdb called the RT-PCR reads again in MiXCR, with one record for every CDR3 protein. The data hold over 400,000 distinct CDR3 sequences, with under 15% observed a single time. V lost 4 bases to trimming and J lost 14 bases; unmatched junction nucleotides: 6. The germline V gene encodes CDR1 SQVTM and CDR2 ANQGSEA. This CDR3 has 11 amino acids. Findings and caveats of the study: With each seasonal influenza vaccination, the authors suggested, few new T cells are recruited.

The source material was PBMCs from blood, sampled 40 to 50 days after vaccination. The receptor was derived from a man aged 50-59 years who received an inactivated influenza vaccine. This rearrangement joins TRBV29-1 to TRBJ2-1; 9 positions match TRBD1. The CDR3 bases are TGCAGCGTTGTAGGGGACAGGGTAGAGTTCTTC. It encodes CSVVGDRVEFF.